This T cell receptor (beta chain) derives from a study of blood T cell repertoires in COVID-19. Study information: COVID-19 samples collected from the United States, Italy and Spain covered acute and convalescent phases. T cells, B-cell-depleted T cells, or PBMCs supplied cDNA or gDNA.

Germline CDR1 SNHLY, CDR2 FYNNEI. V was clipped by 0 bases and J by 6 bases, with 6 bases between them. This CDR3 spans 12 amino acids. Measured with immunoSEQ multiplex PCR; TCRdb has only the in-frame clones, and not every one. Found here are about 90,000 clones, around four fifths of them singletons; the top ten hold approximately 12%. This chain connects TRBV2 to TRBJ2-7; D is perhaps TRBD1 (5 bases). Material: peripheral blood. The clonotype was recovered from a woman in her seventies with active or convalescent COVID-19. CDR3 loop: CASSEARAEQYF. The CDR3 DNA reads as TGTGCCAGCAGTGAAGCCAGGGCCGAGCAGTACTTC.